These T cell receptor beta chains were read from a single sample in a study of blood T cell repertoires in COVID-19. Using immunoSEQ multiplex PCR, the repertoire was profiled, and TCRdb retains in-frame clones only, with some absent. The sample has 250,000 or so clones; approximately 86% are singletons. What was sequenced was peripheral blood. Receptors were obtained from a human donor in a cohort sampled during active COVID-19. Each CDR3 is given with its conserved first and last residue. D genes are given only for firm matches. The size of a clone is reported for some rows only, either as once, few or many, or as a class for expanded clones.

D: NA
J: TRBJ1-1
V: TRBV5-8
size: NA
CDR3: CASSPWGAGLNTEAFF
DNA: TGTGCCAGCAGCCCCTGGGGTGCGGGACTGAACACTGAAGCTTTCTTT

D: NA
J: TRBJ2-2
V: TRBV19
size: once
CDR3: CASSEQGGTGELFF
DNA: TGTGCCAGTAGCGAACAGGGCGGCACCGGGGAGCTGTTTTTT

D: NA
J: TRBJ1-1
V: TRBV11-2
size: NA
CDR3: CASSPASEAFF
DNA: TGTGCCAGCAGCCCCGCGAGTGAAGCTTTCTTT

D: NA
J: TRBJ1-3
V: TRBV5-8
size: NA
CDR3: CASRRAGNTIYF
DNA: TGTGCCAGCAGGAGGGCTGGAAACACCATATATTTT

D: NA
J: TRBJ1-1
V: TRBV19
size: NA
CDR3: CASSPRGQMNTEAFF
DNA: TGTGCCAGTAGTCCTCGCGGACAGATGAACACTGAAGCTTTCTTT

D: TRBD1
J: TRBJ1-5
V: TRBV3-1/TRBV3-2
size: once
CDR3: CASSATGDSNQPQHF
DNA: TGTGCCAGCAGCGCCACAGGGGATAGCAATCAGCCCCAGCATTTT

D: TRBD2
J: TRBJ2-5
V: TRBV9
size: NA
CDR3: CASSVATSGGAETQYF
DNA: TGTGCCAGCAGCGTAGCTACGAGCGGGGGGGCGGAGACCCAGTACTTC

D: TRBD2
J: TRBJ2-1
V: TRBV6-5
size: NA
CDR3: CASSYSMRGGLNEQFF
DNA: TGTGCCAGCAGTTACTCGATGCGGGGGGGCCTGAATGAGCAGTTCTTC

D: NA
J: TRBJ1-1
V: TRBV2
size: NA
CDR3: CASSENRDDTEAFF
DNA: TGTGCCAGCAGTGAAAACAGGGATGACACTGAAGCTTTCTTT

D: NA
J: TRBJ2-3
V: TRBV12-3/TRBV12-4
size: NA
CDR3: CASTKDYTDTQYF
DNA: TGTGCCAGCACAAAAGACTACACAGATACGCAGTATTTT

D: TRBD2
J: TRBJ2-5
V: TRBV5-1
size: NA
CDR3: CASSGSGGPQETQYF
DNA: TGCGCCAGCAGCGGTAGCGGGGGCCCCCAAGAGACCCAGTACTTC

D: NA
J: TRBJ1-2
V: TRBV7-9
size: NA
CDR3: CASSLSGMALNYGYTF
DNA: TGTGCCAGCAGCTTATCGGGTATGGCCCTAAACTATGGCTACACCTTC

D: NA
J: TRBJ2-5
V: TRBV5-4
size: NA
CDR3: CASSLVGGEVTQYF
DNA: TGTGCCAGCAGCTTGGTTGGTGGGGAGGTGACCCAGTACTTC

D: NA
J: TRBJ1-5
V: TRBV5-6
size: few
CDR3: CASTSQTGNQPQHF
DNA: TGTGCCAGCACCTCACAAACAGGCAATCAGCCCCAGCATTTT

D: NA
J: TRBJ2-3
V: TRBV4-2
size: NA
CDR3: CASSQDLDTQYF
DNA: TGTGCCAGCAGCCAAGATCTAGATACGCAGTATTTT